Detailed here is one T cell receptor (beta chain). Its antigen is as yet unknown. CDR1 is LGHNA, CDR2 YSLEER, per germline. The CDR3 loop spans 16 amino acids. V was pared by 1 base and J by 4 bases, with 5 bases of the junction left unmatched. This record comes from a study of cytomegalovirus exposure and HLA in healthy donors. Study information: The 500 to 850 first-cohort repertoires and the roughly 120 validation repertoires shared the same platform, a later analysis reported.

Study-level results: Cytomegalovirus association was listed for 164 TCR beta chains. Reports showed the classifier diagnosing cytomegalovirus status with high specificity and sensitivity.

The data were produced by immunoSEQ multiplex PCR, yet TCRdb's version contains in-frame clones alone and is incomplete. The sample records about 160,000 clones, around 85% being singletons. This receptor was taken from a woman aged 25 to 39 in good health and CMV-seronegative. The chain employs TRBV4-3 and TRBJ2-3; 10 nucleotides agree with TRBD2. The source material was PBMCs. The CDR3 DNA follows: TGCGCCAGCAGCCAAGTAGCGGGAGGCCACCCAGATACGCAGTATTTT. This sequence encodes CASSQVAGGHPDTQYF.